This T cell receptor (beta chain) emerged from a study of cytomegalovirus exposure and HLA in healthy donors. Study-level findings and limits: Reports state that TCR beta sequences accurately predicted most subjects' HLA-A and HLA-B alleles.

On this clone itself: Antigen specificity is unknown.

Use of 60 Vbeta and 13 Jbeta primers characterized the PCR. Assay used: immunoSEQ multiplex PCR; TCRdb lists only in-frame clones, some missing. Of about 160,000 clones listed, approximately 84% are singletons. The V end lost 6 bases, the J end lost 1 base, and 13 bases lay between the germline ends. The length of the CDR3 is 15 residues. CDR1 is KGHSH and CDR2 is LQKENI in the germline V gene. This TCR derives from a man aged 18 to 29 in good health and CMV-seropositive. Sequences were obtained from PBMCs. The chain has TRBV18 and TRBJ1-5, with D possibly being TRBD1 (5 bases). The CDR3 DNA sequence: TGTGCCAGCTCGTTAGGGGTTACGAGCAATCAGCCCCAGCATTTT. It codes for CASSLGVTSNQPQHF.